Below, 5 T cell receptor beta chains from the same sample are listed, as sequenced in a study of T cells after yellow fever vaccination. TCRdb used MiXCR to reprocess the 5' RACE reads, holding one entry per CDR3 protein. The sample gives approximately 300,000 distinct CDR3 sequences, about 10% of which show up once; less than 3.5% is in the top ten. Specimen: CD4+ T cells sorted from PBMCs, collected 45 days after the yellow fever booster vaccination. The origin of the receptors is a man between 18 and 29 years old who received the YFV17D yellow fever vaccine.

This clonotype was found a few times. The gene calls are TRBV5-5 and TRBJ1-2; D gene uncertain. The CDR3 contains 16 residues. V lost 0 bases to trimming and J lost 3 bases, with 15 bases between them. CDR1 is SGHKS, CDR2 YYEKEE, per germline (reference sequence). This chain's CDR3 is CASSLGGQRIHYGYTF. The CDR3 nucleotides read TGTGCCAGCAGCTTGGGCGGCCAGAGGATTCACTATGGCTACACCTTC.

The V and J genes are TRBV6-5 and TRBJ2-1, with 12 bases that match TRBD2. Per the germline V gene, CDR1 is MNHEY and CDR2 is SVGAGI. CDR3 size: 17 residues. Losses at the gene ends were 5 bases for V and 10 bases for J; bases not matched to a gene: 15. The CDR3 coding sequence is TGTGCCAGCAGTCCGCAGATTGCTAGCGGGGGGGCCAGGGAGCAGTTCTTC. The encoded protein is CASSPQIASGGAREQFF.

This clonotype showed up just a few times. This chain connects TRBV7-8 to TRBJ2-3, with 9 positions matching TRBD2. The trim removed 6 bases at V and 6 bases at J, leaving 10 bases unmatched. Germline assignment: CDR1 SGHVS and CDR2 FQNEAQ. This CDR3 contains 15 residues. The CDR3 DNA is TGTGCCAGCAGACACGAAGCGGGGGGAGGTGATACGCAGTATTTT. The encoded protein is CASRHEAGGGDTQYF.

The V and J genes are TRBV20-1 and TRBJ2-7; D is possibly TRBD1 (6 bases). The CDR3 consists of 12 residues. Germline V gene lookup returns CDR1 DFQATT and CDR2 SNEGSKA (reference sequence). V was shortened by 4 bases and J by 5 bases, with 12 bases between the two germline ends. CDR3 protein: CSATQGTDEQYF. CDR3 in DNA: TGCAGTGCTACACAGGGTACGGACGAGCAGTACTTC.

This rearrangement joins TRBV5-6 to TRBJ1-2; the match to TRBD1 covers 8 bases. The CDR3 contains 14 residues. The germline gives CDR1 SGHDT, CDR2 YYEEEE. V was clipped by 0 bases and J by 7 bases; unmatched bases: 5. CDR3 amino acids: CASSLGTGSSGYTF. The DNA of the CDR3 is TGTGCCAGCAGCTTGGGGACAGGGTCCTCTGGCTACACCTTC.